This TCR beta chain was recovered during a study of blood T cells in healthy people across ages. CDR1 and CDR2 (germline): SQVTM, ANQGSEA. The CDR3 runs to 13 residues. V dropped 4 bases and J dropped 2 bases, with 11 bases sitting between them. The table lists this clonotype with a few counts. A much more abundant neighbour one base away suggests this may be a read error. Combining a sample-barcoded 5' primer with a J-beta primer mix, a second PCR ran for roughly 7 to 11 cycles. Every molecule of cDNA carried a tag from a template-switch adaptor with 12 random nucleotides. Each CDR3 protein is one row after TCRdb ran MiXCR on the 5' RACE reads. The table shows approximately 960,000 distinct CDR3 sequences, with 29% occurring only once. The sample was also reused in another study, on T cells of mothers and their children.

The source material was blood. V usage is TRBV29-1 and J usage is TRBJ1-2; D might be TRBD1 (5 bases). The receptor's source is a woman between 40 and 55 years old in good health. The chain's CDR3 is CSVAVYRNYGYTF. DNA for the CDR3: TGCAGCGTTGCGGTATACAGGAACTATGGCTACACCTTC.